The rows below give T cell receptor beta chains drawn from one sample of a study of CD8+ T cells in alopecia areata. The assay was immunoSEQ multiplex PCR, and TCRdb's table has in-frame clones only and misses some. This sample has roughly 250,000 clones, with 67% found just once. Specimen: CD4+ T cells sorted from blood, collected at week 0. Receptors originate from a human donor with alopecia areata. CDR3s include the opening cysteine and the closing phenylalanine or tryptophan. Each record gives: CDR3 protein, CDR3 DNA, clone size, V gene, D gene, J gene. D genes are given only for firm matches. For some rows the clone size is stated as once, few or many, or as a class when expanded; others skip it.

CASSLQTAGPDTQYF	TGCGCCAGCAGCCTTCAGACGGCAGGTCCAGATACGCAGTATTTT	.	TRBV4-3	.	TRBJ2-3
CAWSGTYEQYF	TGTGCCTGGAGTGGGACTTACGAGCAGTACTTC	.	TRBV30	.	TRBJ2-7
CATFLYEQYF	TGTGCCACGTTCCTATACGAGCAGTACTTC	.	TRBV2	.	TRBJ2-7
CASLRGLNTEAFF	TGTGCCAGCCTCAGGGGCCTGAACACTGAAGCTTTCTTT	.	TRBV6-5	.	TRBJ1-1
CASSLVSGEAYEQYF	TGCGCCAGCAGCTTGGTGTCAGGGGAAGCCTACGAGCAGTACTTC	once	TRBV5-1	.	TRBJ2-7
CASSPRQGSYEQYF	TGTGCCAGCAGCCCCCGACAGGGCTCCTACGAGCAGTACTTC	.	TRBV4-2	TRBD1	TRBJ2-7
CSVAPGPSETQYF	TGCAGCGTGGCCCCGGGACCCTCGGAGACCCAGTACTTC	few	TRBV29-1	.	TRBJ2-5
CSVEARQGWDTEAFF	TGCAGCGTTGAAGCCCGACAGGGTTGGGACACTGAAGCTTTCTTT	.	TRBV29-1	TRBD1	TRBJ1-1
CSVDLGIF	TGCAGCGTTGATCTAGGAATCTTC	few	TRBV29-1	.	TRBJ2-1
CASSSPRGYQETQYF	TGCGCCAGCAGCTCCCCAAGGGGGTACCAAGAGACCCAGTACTTC	.	TRBV5-1	.	TRBJ2-5
CAVDRDNSPLHF	TGTGCCGTGGACAGGGATAATTCACCCCTCCACTTT	.	TRBV30	TRBD1	TRBJ1-6
CASSLWAGTSESHEQFF	TGTGCCAGCAGTTTATGGGCCGGGACTAGCGAATCCCATGAGCAGTTCTTC	.	TRBV27	TRBD2	TRBJ2-1
CASSEGENYGYTF	TGTGCCAGCAGTGAGGGGGAAAACTATGGCTACACCTTC	.	TRBV2	.	TRBJ1-2
CASTKGIVNSPLHF	TGTGCCAGCACCAAGGGGATCGTAAATTCACCCCTCCACTTT	.	TRBV6-5	.	TRBJ1-6
CASSVGDTGELFF	TGTGCCAGCAGCGTGGGGGACACCGGGGAGCTGTTTTTT	.	TRBV9	.	TRBJ2-2
CSVENGGYTF	TGCAGCGTTGAAAATGGAGGCTACACCTTC	.	TRBV29-1	.	TRBJ1-2
CAIGQGRKETQYF	TGTGCCATCGGTCAGGGGCGCAAAGAGACCCAGTACTTC	.	TRBV10-3	.	TRBJ2-5
CASSPSSTNEKLFF	TGTGCCAGCTCACCGTCCTCAACTAATGAAAAACTGTTTTTT	.	TRBV18	.	TRBJ1-4
CASSLAPGDYEQYF	TGTGCCAGCAGCTTAGCCCCAGGGGACTACGAGCAGTACTTC	.	TRBV7-9	.	TRBJ2-7
CASSDNTGTGYNEQFF	TGTGCCAGCAGTGACAATACCGGGACAGGATACAATGAGCAGTTCTTC	.	TRBV25-1	TRBD1	TRBJ2-1
CASSPEVYPSGELFF	TGTGCCAGCAGCCCGGAGGTCTATCCGTCCGGGGAGCTGTTTTTT	.	TRBV5-4	.	TRBJ2-2
CASSQVEGTGELFF	TGCGCCAGCAGCCAAGTGGAGGGCACCGGGGAGCTGTTTTTT	.	TRBV4-3	.	TRBJ2-2
CASSSRGEQYF	TGTGCCAGCAGCTCCAGAGGGGAGCAGTACTTC	.	TRBV16	.	TRBJ2-7
CAIRDTPYEQYF	TGTGCCATCAGGGACACCCCCTACGAGCAGTACTTC	.	TRBV10-3	.	TRBJ2-7
CASSPQGNTDTQYF	TGTGCCAGCAGCCCACAGGGTAACACAGATACGCAGTATTTT	.	TRBV9	.	TRBJ2-3
CASEQWRNTGELFF	TGTGCCAGCGAACAGTGGAGGAACACCGGGGAGCTGTTTTTT	.	TRBV2	.	TRBJ2-2
CASSYGGRSYRETQYF	TGTGCCAGCAGTTACGGGGGCCGCAGTTACCGGGAGACCCAGTACTTC	few	TRBV6-5	.	TRBJ2-5
CACVFGNTIYF	TGTGCCTGCGTCTTTGGAAACACCATATATTTT	.	TRBV30	.	TRBJ1-3
CASSNSNQPQHF	TGTGCCAGCAGCAATAGCAATCAGCCCCAGCATTTT	few	TRBV7-9	.	TRBJ1-5
CASSRYQETQYF	TGTGCCAGCAGCCGGTACCAAGAGACCCAGTACTTC	.	TRBV14	.	TRBJ2-5
CSVGSGANVLTF	TGCAGCGTTGGCTCTGGGGCCAACGTCCTGACTTTC	.	TRBV29-1	.	TRBJ2-6
CASSQGATDTQYF	TGCGCCAGCAGCCAAGGGGCCACAGATACGCAGTATTTT	.	TRBV4-1	.	TRBJ2-3
CSVAESGDSNSPLHF	TGCAGCGTTGCGGAAAGTGGGGACAGTAATTCACCCCTCCACTTT	.	TRBV29-1	TRBD1	TRBJ1-6
CAIPGPNQPQHF	TGTGCCATCCCGGGCCCAAATCAGCCCCAGCATTTT	.	TRBV27	.	TRBJ1-5
CAWMTGVDLADTQYF	TGTGCCTGGATGACAGGAGTGGACTTGGCAGATACGCAGTATTTT	.	TRBV30	.	TRBJ2-3
CASSDQFTGNTIYF	TGTGCCAGCAGTGACCAGTTTACTGGAAACACCATATATTTT	.	TRBV2	.	TRBJ1-3
CAWTRGGDGSPLHF	TGTGCCTGGACCCGCGGGGGGGACGGGTCACCCCTCCACTTT	.	TRBV30	.	TRBJ1-6
CSVEGRTRGGGYTF	TGCAGCGTTGAAGGGCGGACCCGAGGAGGAGGCTACACCTTC	.	TRBV29-1	.	TRBJ1-2
CASSRTGYTEAFF	TGTGCCAGCAGCAGGACAGGTTACACTGAAGCTTTCTTT	.	TRBV5-4	TRBD1	TRBJ1-1
CAISSIRLSEETQYF	TGTGCCATCAGTTCCATTAGGCTATCTGAAGAGACCCAGTACTTC	.	TRBV10-3	.	TRBJ2-5
CASSLGANTEAFF	TGCGCCAGCAGCTTAGGGGCCAACACTGAAGCTTTCTTT	.	TRBV5-1	.	TRBJ1-1
CSVGQGYNEQFF	TGCAGCGTAGGACAGGGCTACAATGAGCAGTTCTTC	few	TRBV29-1	TRBD1	TRBJ2-1
CSALQGNYGYTF	TGCAGCGCGTTACAGGGAAACTATGGCTACACCTTC	.	TRBV29-1	.	TRBJ1-2
CASSLDLVDTQYF	TGTGCCAGCAGCTTAGATCTGGTGGATACGCAGTATTTT	few	TRBV11-2	.	TRBJ2-3
CASSQQNNSPLHF	TGTGCCAGCAGCCAACAGAATAATTCACCCCTCCACTTT	few	TRBV27	.	TRBJ1-6
CASSNNRLTYEQYF	TGTGCCAGCAGCAACAACAGGCTAACCTACGAGCAGTACTTC	.	TRBV11-2	.	TRBJ2-7
CASSQEGGQGICGYTF	TGTGCCAGCAGCCAAGAAGGAGGACAGGGGATCTGTGGCTACACCTTC	few	TRBV14	TRBD1	TRBJ1-2
CASSQARFSGANVLTF	TGCGCCAGCAGCCAAGCTCGATTCTCTGGGGCCAACGTCCTGACTTTC	.	TRBV4-1	.	TRBJ2-6
CASSLLAGASTTQYF	TGTGCCAGCAGTCTCCTAGCGGGGGCCTCCACTACGCAGTATTTT	.	TRBV7-9	TRBD2	TRBJ2-3
CASRPGTGETNSPLHF	TGCGCCAGCAGGCCCGGGACAGGGGAAACAAATTCACCCCTCCACTTT	.	TRBV4-1	TRBD1	TRBJ1-6
CASSPVQGGTGELFF	TGTGCCAGCAGCCCCGTACAGGGCGGGACCGGGGAGCTGTTTTTT	few	TRBV5-4	.	TRBJ2-2
CASRDRVSYEQYF	TGTGCCAGCAGGGACAGGGTTTCCTACGAGCAGTACTTC	.	TRBV27	TRBD1	TRBJ2-7
CAWSETNSPLHF	TGTGCCTGGAGTGAGACAAATTCACCCCTCCACTTT	.	TRBV30	.	TRBJ1-6
CAWGQGGHQETQYF	TGTGCCTGGGGACAAGGGGGACACCAAGAGACCCAGTACTTC	once	TRBV30	.	TRBJ2-5